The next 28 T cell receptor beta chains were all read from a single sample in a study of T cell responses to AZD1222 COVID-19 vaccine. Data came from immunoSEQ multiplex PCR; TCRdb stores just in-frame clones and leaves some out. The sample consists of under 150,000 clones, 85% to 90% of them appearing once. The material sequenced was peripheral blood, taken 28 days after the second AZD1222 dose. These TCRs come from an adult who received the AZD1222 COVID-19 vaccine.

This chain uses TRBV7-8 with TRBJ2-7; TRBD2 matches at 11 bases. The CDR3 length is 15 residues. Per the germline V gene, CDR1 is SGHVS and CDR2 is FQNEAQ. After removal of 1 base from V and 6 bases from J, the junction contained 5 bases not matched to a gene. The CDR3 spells CASSLGGSGRGEQYF. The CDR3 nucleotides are TGTGCCAGCAGCTTAGGGGGTAGCGGGAGGGGCGAGCAGTACTTC.

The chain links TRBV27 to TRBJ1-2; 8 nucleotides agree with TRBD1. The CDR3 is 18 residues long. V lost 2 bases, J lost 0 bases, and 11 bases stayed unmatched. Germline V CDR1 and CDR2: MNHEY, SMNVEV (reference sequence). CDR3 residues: CASSLSWQGATTNYGYTF. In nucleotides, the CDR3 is TGTGCCAGCAGTTTAAGTTGGCAGGGGGCGACTACTAACTATGGCTACACCTTC.

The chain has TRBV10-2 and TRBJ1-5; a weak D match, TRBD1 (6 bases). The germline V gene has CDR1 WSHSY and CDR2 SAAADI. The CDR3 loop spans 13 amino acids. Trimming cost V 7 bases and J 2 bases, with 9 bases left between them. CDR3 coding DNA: TGCGCCAGCACACAGGGAGGCAATCAGCCCCAGCATTTT. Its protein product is CASTQGGNQPQHF.

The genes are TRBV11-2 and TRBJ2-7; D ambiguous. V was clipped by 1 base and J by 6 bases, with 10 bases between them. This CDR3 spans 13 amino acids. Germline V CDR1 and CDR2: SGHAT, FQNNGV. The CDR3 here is CASSLGGPSEQYV. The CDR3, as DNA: TGTGCCAGCAGCTTAGGAGGTCCCTCCGAGCAGTACGTC.

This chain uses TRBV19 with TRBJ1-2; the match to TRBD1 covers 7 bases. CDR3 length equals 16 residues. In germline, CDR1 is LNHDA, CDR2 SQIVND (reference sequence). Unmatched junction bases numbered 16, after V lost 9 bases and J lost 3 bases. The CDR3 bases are TGTGCCAGCTCCGGGACAGTCTTCTGGCCGGACTATGGCTACACCTTC. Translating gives CASSGTVFWPDYGYTF. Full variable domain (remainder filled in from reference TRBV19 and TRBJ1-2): DGGITQSPKYLFRKEGQNVTLSCEQNLNHDAMYWYRQDPGQGLRLIYYSQIVNDFQKGDIAEGYSVSREKKESFPLTVTSAQKNPTAFYLCASSGTVFWPDYGYTFGSGTRLTVV.

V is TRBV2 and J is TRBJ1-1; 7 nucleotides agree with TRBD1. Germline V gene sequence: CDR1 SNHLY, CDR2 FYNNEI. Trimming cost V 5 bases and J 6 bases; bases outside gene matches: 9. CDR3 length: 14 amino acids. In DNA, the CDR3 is TGTGCCAGCAGTTCTCTCAGGGGGAGGGCTGAAGCTTTCTTT. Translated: CASSSLRGRAEAFF.

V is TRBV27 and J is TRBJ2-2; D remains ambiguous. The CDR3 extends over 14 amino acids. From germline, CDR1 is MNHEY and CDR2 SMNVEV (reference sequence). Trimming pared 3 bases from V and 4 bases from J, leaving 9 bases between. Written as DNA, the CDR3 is TGTGCCAGCAGTTTTTTTCTGGGCACCGGGGAGCTGTTTTTT. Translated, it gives CASSFFLGTGELFF.

The CDR3 loop is CASSLRQGRDQPQHF. The DNA for the CDR3 is TGCGCCAGCAGCCTCCGACAGGGTCGGGATCAGCCCCAGCATTTT. V and J are TRBV4-3 and TRBJ1-5, with 7 bases matching TRBD1. The CDR3 loop spans 15 amino acids. Germline CDR1 LGHNA, CDR2 YSLEER. Trimming removed 4 bases from V and 5 bases from J; junction bases left unmatched: 8.

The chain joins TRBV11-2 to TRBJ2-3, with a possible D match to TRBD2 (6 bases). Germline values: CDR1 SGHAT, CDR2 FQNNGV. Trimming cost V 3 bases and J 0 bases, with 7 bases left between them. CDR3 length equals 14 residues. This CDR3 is CASSFAGSTDTQYF. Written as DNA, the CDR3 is TGTGCCAGCAGCTTCGCGGGAAGCACAGATACGCAGTATTTT.

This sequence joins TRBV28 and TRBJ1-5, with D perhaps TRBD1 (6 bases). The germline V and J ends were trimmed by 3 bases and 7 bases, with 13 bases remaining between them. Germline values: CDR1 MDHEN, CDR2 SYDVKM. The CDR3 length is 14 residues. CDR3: CASSFLVGGQPQHF. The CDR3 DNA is TGTGCCAGCAGTTTTTTGGTAGGGGGGCAGCCCCAGCATTTT.

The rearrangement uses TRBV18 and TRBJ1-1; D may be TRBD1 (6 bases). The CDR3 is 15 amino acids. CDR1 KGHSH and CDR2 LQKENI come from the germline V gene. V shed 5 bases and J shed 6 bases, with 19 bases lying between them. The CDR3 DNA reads TGTGCCAGCTCATCTCAGGGAGCAGGGGATCCTGAAGCTTTCTTT. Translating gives CASSSQGAGDPEAFF.

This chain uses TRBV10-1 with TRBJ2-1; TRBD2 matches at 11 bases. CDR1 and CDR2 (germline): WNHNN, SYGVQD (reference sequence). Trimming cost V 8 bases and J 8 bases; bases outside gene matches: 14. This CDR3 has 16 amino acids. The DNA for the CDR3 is TGCGCCAGCCAGCCGGATAGCGGGAGGGCCGCCGATGAGCAGTTCTTC. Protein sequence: CASQPDSGRAADEQFF.

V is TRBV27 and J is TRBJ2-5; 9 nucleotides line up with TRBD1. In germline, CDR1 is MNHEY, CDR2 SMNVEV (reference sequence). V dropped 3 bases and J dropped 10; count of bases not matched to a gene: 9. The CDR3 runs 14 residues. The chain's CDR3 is CASSFGGQGSFQYF. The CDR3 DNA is TGTGCCAGCAGTTTTGGGGGACAGGGAAGTTTCCAGTACTTC.

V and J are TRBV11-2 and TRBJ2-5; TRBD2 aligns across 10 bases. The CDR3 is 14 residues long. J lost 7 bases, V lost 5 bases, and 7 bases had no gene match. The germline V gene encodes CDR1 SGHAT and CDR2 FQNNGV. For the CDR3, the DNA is TGTGCCAGCAGCGTCGGGACTAGCGATGGGACCCAGTACTTC. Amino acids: CASSVGTSDGTQYF.

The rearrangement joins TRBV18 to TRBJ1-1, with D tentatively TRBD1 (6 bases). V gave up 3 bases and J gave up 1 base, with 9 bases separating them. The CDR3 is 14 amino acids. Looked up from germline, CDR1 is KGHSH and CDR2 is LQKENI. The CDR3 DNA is TGTGCCAGCTCACCTGCGGGGGCGAACACTGAAGCTTTCTTT. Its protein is CASSPAGANTEAFF.

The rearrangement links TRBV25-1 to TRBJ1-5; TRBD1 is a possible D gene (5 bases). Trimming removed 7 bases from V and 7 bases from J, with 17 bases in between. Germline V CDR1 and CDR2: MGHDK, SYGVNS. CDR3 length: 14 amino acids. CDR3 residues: CASITAGGMQPQHF. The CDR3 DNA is TGTGCCAGCATCACGGCCGGGGGAATGCAGCCCCAGCATTTT.

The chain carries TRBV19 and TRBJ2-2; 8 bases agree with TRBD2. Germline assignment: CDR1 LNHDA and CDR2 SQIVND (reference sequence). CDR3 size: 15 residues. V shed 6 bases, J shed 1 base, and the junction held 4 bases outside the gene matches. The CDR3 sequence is CASSATSGNTGELFF. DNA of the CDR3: TGTGCCAGTAGCGCCACTAGCGGGAACACCGGGGAGCTGTTTTTT.

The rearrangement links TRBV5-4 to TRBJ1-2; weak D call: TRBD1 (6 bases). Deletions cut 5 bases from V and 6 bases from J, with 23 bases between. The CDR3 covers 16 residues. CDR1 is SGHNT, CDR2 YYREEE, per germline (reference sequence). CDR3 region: CASSTDAGQRPHGYTF. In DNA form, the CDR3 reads TGTGCCAGCAGTACCGACGCGGGACAAAGGCCCCATGGCTACACCTTC.

The CDR3 sequence is CASRYRQGWSPLHF. CDR3 coding DNA: TGTGCCAGCAGATACCGACAGGGTTGGTCACCCCTCCACTTT. The chain carries TRBV6-5 and TRBJ1-6; 7 bases fit TRBD1. The CDR3 is made up of 14 amino acids. Trimming cost V 6 bases and J 10 bases; bases outside gene matches: 9. Looked up from germline, CDR1 is MNHEY and CDR2 is SVGAGI.

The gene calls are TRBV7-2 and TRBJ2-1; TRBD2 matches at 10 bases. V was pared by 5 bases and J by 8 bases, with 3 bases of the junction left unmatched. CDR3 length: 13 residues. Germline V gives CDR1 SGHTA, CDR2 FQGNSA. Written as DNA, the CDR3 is TGTGCCAGCAGCCGGACTAGCGGTCATGAGCAGTTCTTC. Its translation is CASSRTSGHEQFF.

The CDR3 region is CAISGPGTGGMNTEAFF. The CDR3 region has the DNA TGTGCCATCAGTGGTCCCGGGACAGGGGGCATGAACACTGAAGCTTTCTTT. The V and J genes are TRBV10-3 and TRBJ1-1; 12 bases line up with TRBD1. From germline, CDR1 is ENHRY and CDR2 SYGVKD. CDR3 length equals 17 residues. Trimming at V came to 4 bases and at J to 0 bases, leaving 6 bases not matched to a gene.

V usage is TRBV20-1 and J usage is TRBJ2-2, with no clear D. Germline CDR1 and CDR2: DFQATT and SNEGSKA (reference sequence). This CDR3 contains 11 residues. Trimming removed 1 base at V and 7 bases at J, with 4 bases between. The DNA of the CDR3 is TGCAGTGCTAGAGTGGGCGGGGAGCTGTTTTTT. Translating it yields CSARVGGELFF.

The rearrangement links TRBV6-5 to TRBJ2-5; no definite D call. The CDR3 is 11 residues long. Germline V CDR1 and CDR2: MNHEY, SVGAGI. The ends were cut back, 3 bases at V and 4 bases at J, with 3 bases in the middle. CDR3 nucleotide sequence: TGTGCCAGCAGTTATCTAGAGACCCAGTACTTC. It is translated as CASSYLETQYF.

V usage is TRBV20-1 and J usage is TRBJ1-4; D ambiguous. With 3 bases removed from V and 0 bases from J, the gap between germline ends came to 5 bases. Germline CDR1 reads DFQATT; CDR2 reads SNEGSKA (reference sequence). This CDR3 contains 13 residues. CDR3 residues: CSASPATNEKLFF. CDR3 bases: TGCAGTGCTAGTCCTGCAACTAATGAAAAACTGTTTTTT.

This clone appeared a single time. In nucleotides, the CDR3 is TGTGCCAGCAGTTTACTTGGACCGGGGCCTTCACCCCTCCACTTT. Its protein is CASSLLGPGPSPLHF. The rearrangement links TRBV28 to TRBJ1-6; a possible D gene is TRBD1 (5 bases). Trimming removed 2 bases from V and 9 bases from J, with 14 bases in between. This CDR3 has 15 residues. The V gene's germline CDR1 is MDHEN and CDR2 SYDVKM.

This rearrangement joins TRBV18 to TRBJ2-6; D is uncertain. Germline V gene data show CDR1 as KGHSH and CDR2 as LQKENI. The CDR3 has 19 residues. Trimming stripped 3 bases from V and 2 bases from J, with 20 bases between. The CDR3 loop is CASSPPNNGMGPGANVLTF. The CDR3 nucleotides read TGTGCCAGCTCACCCCCGAATAACGGCATGGGTCCTGGGGCCAACGTCCTGACTTTC.

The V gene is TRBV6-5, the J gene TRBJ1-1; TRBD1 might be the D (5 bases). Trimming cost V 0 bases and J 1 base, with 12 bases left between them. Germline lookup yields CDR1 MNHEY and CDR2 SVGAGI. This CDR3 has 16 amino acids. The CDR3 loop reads CASSYSTGRRNTEAFF. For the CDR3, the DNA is TGTGCCAGCAGTTACTCCACAGGTCGGCGGAACACTGAAGCTTTCTTT.

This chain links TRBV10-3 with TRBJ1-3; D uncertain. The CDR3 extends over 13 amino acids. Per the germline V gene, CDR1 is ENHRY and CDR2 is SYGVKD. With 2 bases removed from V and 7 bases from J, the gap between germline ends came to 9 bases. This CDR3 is CAISETAGNTIYF. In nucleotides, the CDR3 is TGTGCCATCAGTGAGACCGCGGGGAACACCATATATTTT.